Listed below are T cell receptor beta chains from one sample, sequenced in a study of cytomegalovirus exposure and HLA in healthy donors. The assay was immunoSEQ multiplex PCR, and TCRdb's table has in-frame clones only and misses some. The sample has roughly 100,000 clones; 13% to 15% are singletons. Input material: PBMCs. All receptors come from a female donor in good health and CMV-seronegative. Both conserved end residues are part of each CDR3. The D gene is left open where the match is weak. Rows give clone size only sometimes, using once, few, many, or a class for an expanded clone.

D,V,size,J,CDR3,DNA
.,TRBV27,.,TRBJ1-5,CASSLSSYQPQHF,TGTGCCAGCAGTTTATCCTCTTATCAGCCCCAGCATTTT
TRBD2,TRBV4-3,few,TRBJ2-1,CASSQGRLAGYNEQFF,TGCGCCAGCAGCCAAGGACGGTTAGCGGGCTACAATGAGCAGTTCTTC
TRBD2,TRBV9,few,TRBJ2-5,CASSVSPGLATETQYF,TGTGCCAGCAGCGTAAGCCCGGGACTAGCAACAGAGACCCAGTACTTC
.,TRBV19,.,TRBJ2-7,CASSTGFSYEQYF,TGTGCCAGTAGCACAGGGTTCTCCTACGAGCAGTACTTC
.,TRBV5-1,.,TRBJ2-3,CASSLGQNYGTDTQYF,TGCGCCAGCAGCCTAGGACAGAATTATGGCACAGATACGCAGTATTTT
TRBD1,TRBV5-1,few,TRBJ2-7,CASIRRQGNYEQYF,TGCGCCAGCATCAGGCGACAGGGAAACTACGAGCAGTACTTC
TRBD1,TRBV7-3,.,TRBJ1-1,CASSPDRANTEAFF,TGTGCCAGCAGCCCCGACAGGGCAAACACTGAAGCTTTCTTT
TRBD1,TRBV23-1,.,TRBJ1-2,CASRRYRGSYGYTF,TGCGCCAGCAGACGATACAGGGGGTCGTATGGCTACACCTTC
TRBD2,TRBV5-1,.,TRBJ2-3,CASSLTRGGITDTQYF,TGCGCCAGCAGCTTGACGCGCGGGGGTATCACAGATACGCAGTATTTT
TRBD1,TRBV30,few,TRBJ1-1,CAWSPSRQGEAFF,TGTGCCTGGAGTCCGAGCCGACAGGGTGAAGCTTTCTTT
TRBD2,TRBV4-3,few,TRBJ2-7,CASSQKRGYEQYF,TGCGCCAGCAGCCAAAAGCGGGGCTACGAGCAGTACTTC
TRBD2,TRBV6-5,.,TRBJ2-3,CASRTSGGTDTQYF,TGTGCCAGCAGGACTAGCGGGGGGACAGATACGCAGTATTTT
TRBD1,TRBV6-1,.,TRBJ1-2,CASRREGQGGYGYTF,TGTGCCAGCAGACGGGAGGGACAGGGGGGGTATGGCTACACCTTC
.,TRBV6-5,.,TRBJ1-1,CASSYGGLNTEAFF,TGTGCCAGCAGTTACGGGGGGTTAAACACTGAAGCTTTCTTT
.,TRBV7-2,.,TRBJ1-2,CASSFPDGAYGYTF,TGTGCCAGCAGCTTTCCCGACGGAGCCTATGGCTACACCTTC
.,TRBV7-2,.,TRBJ2-3,CASSLTGLHFTDTQYF,TGTGCCAGCAGCTTAACCGGACTACACTTCACAGATACGCAGTATTTT
TRBD2,TRBV7-2,.,TRBJ2-7,CASSLGSGRPYEQYF,TGTGCCAGCAGCTTAGGTAGCGGGAGGCCCTACGAGCAGTACTTC
.,TRBV6-4,.,TRBJ2-1,CASSDSPLAKYNEQFF,TGTGCCAGCAGTGACTCCCCGCTAGCGAAGTACAATGAGCAGTTCTTC
.,TRBV4-2,.,TRBJ2-1,CASSQVPARHSYNEQFF,TGTGCCAGCAGCCAAGTTCCAGCGCGTCACTCCTACAATGAGCAGTTCTTC
TRBD2,TRBV27,.,TRBJ2-3,CASTSGLSSTDTQYF,TGTGCCAGCACTAGCGGATTATCTAGCACAGATACGCAGTATTTT
.,TRBV27,few,TRBJ1-2,CASSLTRGTTGYTF,TGTGCCAGCAGTTTAACGCGGGGCACTACAGGCTACACCTTC
.,TRBV6-1,.,TRBJ2-7,CATQARGVTYEQYF,TGTGCCACCCAAGCCAGGGGAGTAACCTACGAGCAGTACTTC
TRBD1,TRBV11-2,few,TRBJ2-7,CASASYRGYEQYF,TGTGCCAGCGCTTCTTACAGGGGTTACGAGCAGTACTTC
.,TRBV29-1,few,TRBJ2-1,CSAGNRVIGDNEQFF,TGCAGCGCCGGGAACAGGGTCATTGGAGACAATGAGCAGTTCTTC
TRBD1,TRBV27,.,TRBJ1-2,CASASGGGNYGYTF,TGTGCCAGCGCTTCAGGGGGCGGGAACTATGGCTACACCTTC
TRBD1,TRBV7-9,.,TRBJ1-4,CASSPPTGPLFF,TGTGCCAGCAGCCCGCCGACAGGGCCCCTGTTTTTT
TRBD1,TRBV7-8,few,TRBJ1-2,CASSLAVQGARGYTF,TGTGCCAGCAGCTTAGCCGTACAGGGGGCGCGGGGCTACACCTTC
.,TRBV19,.,TRBJ2-7,CASSIEDSSYEQYF,TGTGCCAGTAGTATAGAGGACAGCTCCTACGAGCAGTACTTC
TRBD2,TRBV4-1,.,TRBJ2-5,CASSQDLSPGGETQYF,TGCGCCAGCAGCCAAGATTTAAGTCCCGGGGGGGAGACCCAGTACTTC
.,TRBV4-1,.,TRBJ1-5,CASSQDGTVNQPQHF,TGCGCCAGCAGCCAAGATGGTACAGTCAATCAGCCCCAGCATTTT
.,TRBV29-1,few,TRBJ1-2,CSARGLGGPNYGYTF,TGCAGCGCCCGAGGGTTGGGGGGGCCCAACTATGGCTACACCTTC
.,TRBV11-2,.,TRBJ1-4,CASSLDSSIEKLFF,TGTGCCAGCAGCTTAGATTCTAGCATTGAAAAACTGTTTTTT
TRBD1,TRBV6-1,few,TRBJ1-1,CASSDRDRGFGEAFF,TGTGCCAGCAGTGATCGGGACAGGGGATTCGGTGAAGCTTTCTTT
TRBD2,TRBV10-3,.,TRBJ2-2,CAISVGTSGRSAGELFF,TGTGCCATCAGTGTGGGGACTAGCGGGAGGTCGGCCGGGGAGCTGTTTTTT
.,TRBV10-3,few,TRBJ1-5,CAISETSTSNQPQHF,TGTGCCATCAGTGAAACATCCACTAGCAATCAGCCCCAGCATTTT
.,TRBV29-1,.,TRBJ2-5,CSVEDRETQYF,TGCAGCGTTGAAGATCGGGAGACCCAGTACTTC
TRBD1,TRBV5-1,few,TRBJ1-6,CASSRGQVDSPLHF,TGCGCCAGCAGCAGGGGACAGGTGGATTCACCCCTCCACTTT
.,TRBV27,.,TRBJ1-2,CASSLREGDTHTF,TGTGCCAGCAGTTTGAGGGAGGGGGACACTCACACCTTC
TRBD1,TRBV6-6,.,TRBJ1-5,CASSYPGQYQPQHF,TGTGCCAGCAGTTACCCGGGACAGTATCAGCCCCAGCATTTT
.,TRBV4-3,few,TRBJ2-1,CASSHAYNEQFF,TGCGCCAGCAGCCACGCCTACAATGAGCAGTTCTTC
TRBD1,TRBV6-5,.,TRBJ2-2,CASTDRAAGELFF,TGTGCCAGCACCGACAGGGCCGCCGGGGAGCTGTTTTTT
TRBD1,TRBV28,.,TRBJ2-2,CASSLDRGPGELFF,TGTGCCAGCAGTTTAGACAGGGGGCCCGGGGAGCTGTTTTTT
.,TRBV11-2,.,TRBJ2-7,CASSLDHAGLSYEQYF,TGTGCCAGCAGCTTAGATCACGCGGGGCTTTCATACGAGCAGTACTTC
TRBD1,TRBV18,.,TRBJ2-5,CASSRQGEETQYF,TGTGCCAGCTCACGACAGGGGGAGGAGACCCAGTACTTC
TRBD1,TRBV6-1,.,TRBJ1-5,CASSLGTGENQPQHF,TGTGCCAGCAGTCTCGGGACAGGGGAAAATCAGCCCCAGCATTTT
TRBD1,TRBV19,.,TRBJ2-2,CASRASTGTAVPGELFF,TGTGCCAGTAGGGCCTCTACCGGGACAGCGGTTCCCGGGGAGCTGTTTTTT
.,TRBV7-9,.,TRBJ2-7,CASSLSSYEQYF,TGTGCCAGCAGCCTGAGCTCCTACGAGCAGTACTTC
TRBD2,TRBV4-1,few,TRBJ2-7,CASSPPGGQGSYEQYF,TGCGCCAGCAGCCCCCCGGGGGGGCAGGGGAGCTACGAGCAGTACTTC
.,TRBV19,.,TRBJ2-5,CASSFGQTETQYF,TGTGCCAGTAGTTTTGGACAGACGGAGACCCAGTACTTC
.,TRBV5-6,few,TRBJ2-1,CASSLARGEQFF,TGTGCCAGCAGCTTGGCCCGGGGTGAGCAGTTCTTC
.,TRBV28,.,TRBJ2-7,CASRAGTPTYEQYF,TGTGCCAGCAGGGCCGGGACTCCTACCTACGAGCAGTACTTC
TRBD2,TRBV2,.,TRBJ2-1,CASNRRAGGPNEQFF,TGTGCCAGCAACCGGAGGGCGGGGGGACCCAATGAGCAGTTCTTC
TRBD1,TRBV19,once,TRBJ2-1,CASSSNRGPYNEQFF,TGTGCCAGTAGTAGTAACAGGGGGCCTTACAATGAGCAGTTCTTC
.,TRBV2,few,TRBJ2-4,CASAAARVDIQYF,TGTGCCAGCGCAGCGGCCCGGGTTGACATTCAGTACTTC
.,TRBV7-3,.,TRBJ2-5,CASSSDPGETQYF,TGTGCCAGCAGCTCCGACCCGGGGGAGACCCAGTACTTC
.,TRBV28,few,TRBJ2-3,CASNLEERGSTDTQYF,TGTGCCAGCAACCTCGAAGAGCGAGGGAGCACAGATACGCAGTATTTT